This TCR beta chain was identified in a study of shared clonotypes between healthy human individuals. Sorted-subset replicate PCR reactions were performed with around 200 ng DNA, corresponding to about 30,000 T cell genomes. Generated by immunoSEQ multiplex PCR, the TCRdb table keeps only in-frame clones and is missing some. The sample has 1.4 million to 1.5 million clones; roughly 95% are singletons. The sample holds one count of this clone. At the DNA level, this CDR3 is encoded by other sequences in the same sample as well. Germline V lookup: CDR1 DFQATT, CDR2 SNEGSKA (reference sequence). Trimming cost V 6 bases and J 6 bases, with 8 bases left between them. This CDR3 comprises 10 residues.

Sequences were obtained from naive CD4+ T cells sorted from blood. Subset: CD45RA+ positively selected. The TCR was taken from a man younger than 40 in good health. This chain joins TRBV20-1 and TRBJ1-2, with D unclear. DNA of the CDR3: TGCAGTGCCCGTGATGATGGCTACACCTTC. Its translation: CSARDDGYTF.